This TCR beta chain was found in a study of post-analysis software for immune sequencing data. Background on the study: The disease courses covered relapsing-remitting, secondary progressive and progressive-relapsing multiple sclerosis. General study findings and limits: Controls had lower frequencies than patients of about 5 TRBV segments, which included TRBV5-6, TRBV5-1 and TRBV20-1.

About this clonotype itself: What it binds is unknown. One end of the junction does not line up with germline, which may come from a read error.

The CDR3 extends over 15 amino acids. The germline CDR1 and CDR2 sequences are MDHEN and SYDVKM. TCR beta libraries were prepared from cDNA with unique molecular identifiers. MiXCR, applied by TCRdb to the PCR reads, yields one record per CDR3 protein. The sample shows over 300,000 distinct CDR3 sequences, approximately 38% of them seen only once. This TCR was recovered from a girl aged 10 to 17 with multiple sclerosis. Sequencing used blood. The V call is TRBV28, the J call TRBJ2-3; 11 bases agree with TRBD2. As DNA, the CDR3 is TGTGCCAGCAGTACCCTAGCGGGGGGCACAGGTACGCAGTATTTT. Translation gives CASSTLAGGTGTQYF.